This paragraph covers one TCR beta chain sequence. The sample is drawn from a study of TIL therapy for anti-PD-1-resistant metastatic lung cancer. Study details: Progressing patients received lymphodepletion, expanded TIL infusion and IL-2. Half of patients were current or former smokers.

This CDR3 has 18 residues. CDR1 and CDR2 from the germline V gene are SGDLS and YYNGEE. V lost 0 bases and J lost 0, with 16 bases in between. Specified time point: pre-treatment sample, taken before nivolumab and TIL therapy. The immunoSEQ assay was v3. The method was immunoSEQ multiplex PCR; TCRdb's version includes in-frame clones alone and lacks a portion of them. The sample holds tens of thousands of clones, 65% to 80% seen once. The chain joins TRBV9 to TRBJ2-1; D is possibly TRBD1 (6 bases). Sequences were derived from blood, sampled at baseline. The source of this sequence is a man aged 65 to 79 with non-small cell lung cancer. CDR3 loop: CASSVVGRQESSYNEQFF. CDR3 in DNA: TGTGCCAGCAGCGTAGTTGGAAGACAGGAGAGCTCCTACAATGAGCAGTTCTTC.